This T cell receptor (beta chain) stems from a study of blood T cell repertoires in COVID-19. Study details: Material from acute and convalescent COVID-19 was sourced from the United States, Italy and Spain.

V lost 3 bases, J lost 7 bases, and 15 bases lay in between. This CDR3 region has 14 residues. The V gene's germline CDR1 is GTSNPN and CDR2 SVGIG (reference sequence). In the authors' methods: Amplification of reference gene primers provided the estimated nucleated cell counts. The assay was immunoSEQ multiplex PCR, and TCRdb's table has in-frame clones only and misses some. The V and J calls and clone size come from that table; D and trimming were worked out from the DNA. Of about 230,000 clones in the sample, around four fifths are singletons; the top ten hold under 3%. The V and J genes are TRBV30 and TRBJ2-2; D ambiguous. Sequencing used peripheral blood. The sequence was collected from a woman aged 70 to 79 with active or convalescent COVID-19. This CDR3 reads CAWSAGWAYGELFF. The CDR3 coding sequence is TGTGCCTGGAGCGCCGGTTGGGCCTACGGGGAGCTGTTTTTT. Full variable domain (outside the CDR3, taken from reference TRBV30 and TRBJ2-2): SQTIHQWPATLVQPVGSPLSLECTVEGTSNPNLYWYRQAAGRGLQLLFYSVGIGQISSEVPQNLSASRPQDRQFILSSKKLLLSDSGFYLCAWSAGWAYGELFFGEGSRLTVL.